The 21 T cell receptor beta chains below all came from one sample that was sequenced in a study of regulatory T cells in long-lasting Graves disease. Construction of the TCR beta libraries employed iRepertoire HTBI primers in conjunction with Arm-PCR of CDR3 regions. TCRdb itself ran the multiplex PCR reads through MiXCR, one entry per CDR3 protein. This table holds 400,000 to 450,000 distinct CDR3 sequences, about 16% found once. Indicated time point: newly diagnosed GD, antithyroid drugs for less than 3 months. Generation of the TCR library employed RNA extracted from PBMCs. In addition, the sample was reused for a study of T cells in Graves' hyperthyroidism and ophthalmopathy.

Material: peripheral blood mononuclear cells (PBMCs), obtained at new diagnosis, from a patient treated with antithyroid drugs. All receptors derive from a woman aged 30 to 39 with Graves disease.

This clonotype was picked up a small number of times. This chain joins TRBV7-9 and TRBJ2-1, with D perhaps TRBD2 (5 bases). The DNA end is a closer match to TRBJ2-5, so the J assignment may be wrong. Germline V gives CDR1 SEHNR, CDR2 FQNEAQ (reference sequence). The CDR3 is 16 residues long. The CDR3 sequence is CASSLGRRTWQETQYF. CDR3 nucleotides: TGTGCCAGCAGCTTAGGTCGTCGGACTTGGCAAGAGACCCAGTACTTC.

This clonotype has more than one count but fewer than ten. The V and J genes are TRBV20-1 and TRBJ2-7; 9 positions match TRBD1. From germline, CDR1 is DFQATT and CDR2 SNEGSKA (reference sequence). The CDR3 extends over 16 amino acids. Trimming took 2 bases from V and 1 from J; bases not matched to a gene: 9. The DNA for the CDR3 is TGCAGTGCTAGACTACTGCGGACAGGGGATTCCTACGAGCAGTACTTC. It yields the protein CSARLLRTGDSYEQYF.

The table lists this clonotype with many counts. The chain uses TRBV6-2 or TRBV6-3 and TRBJ2-3; 9 bases match TRBD1. Germline V CDR1 and CDR2: MNHEY, SVGEGT. The CDR3 contains 17 residues. Germline trimming cut 2 bases from V and 2 bases from J; bases unmatched to any gene: 8. CDR3 coding DNA: TGTGCCAGCAGTTACCGGGGCGGGACAGGGAACACAGATACGCAGTATTTT. As protein: CASSYRGGTGNTDTQYF.

This clonotype has only a few counts. J is TRBJ1-1 and V is TRBV4-3, with D perhaps TRBD1 (5 bases). Germline V lookup: CDR1 LGHNA, CDR2 YSLEER. V was cut by 1 base and J by 3 bases, with 15 bases left in between. This CDR3 comprises 16 residues. CDR3 DNA: TGCGCCAGCAGCCAAGGGGGGGGAGTCCCGGACACTGAAGCTTTCTTT. Its protein product is CASSQGGGVPDTEAFF.

This sequence joins TRBV7-3 and TRBJ2-7; D gene uncertain. From germline, CDR1 is SGHTA and CDR2 FQGTGA. V gave up 3 bases and J gave up 4 bases, with 16 bases separating them. The CDR3 covers 15 residues. The CDR3 reads CASSFFSGFLYEQYF. The CDR3 DNA reads as TGTGCCAGCAGCTTTTTTTCGGGTTTCCTTTACGAGCAGTACTTC.

This clonotype has a count of ten or more. The genes are TRBV30 and TRBJ2-1; D gene unclear. The CDR3 length is 12 residues. The germline V and J ends were trimmed by 0 bases and 10 bases, with 10 bases remaining between them. Germline-derived CDR1 and CDR2 are GTSNPN and SVGIG (reference sequence). CDR3 nucleotide sequence: TGTGCCTGGAGTGTAAAGCGACACGAGCAGTTCTTC. Amino acids: CAWSVKRHEQFF.

On this clonotype itself: A read error may explain this, as a much larger clone is one base away. The genes are TRBV24-1 and TRBJ2-7; D might be TRBD2 (5 bases). The V and J ends lost 9 bases and 2 bases respectively, with 13 bases between them. Germline lookup yields CDR1 KGHDR and CDR2 SFDVKD. The CDR3 is made up of 13 amino acids. CDR3 coding DNA: TGTGCCACCGCGACGGGGAGCACCTACGAGCAGTACTTC. Protein: CATATGSTYEQYF.

Many counts were recorded for this clonotype. J is TRBJ2-7 and V is TRBV27, with D unclear. Trimming took off 6 bases at V and 3 bases at J, with 12 bases between the two ends. Germline loops: CDR1 MNHEY, CDR2 SMNVEV (reference sequence). The CDR3 spans 13 residues. CDR3 sequence (DNA): TGTGCCAGCAGCTCCCCCGTTAACTACGAGCAGTACTTC. As protein: CASSSPVNYEQYF.

In its sample, this clonotype was seen many times. V and J are TRBV20-1 and TRBJ2-7, with D possibly being TRBD1 or TRBD2 (6 bases each). V lost 7 bases, J lost 3 bases, and 16 bases lay in between. CDR1 DFQATT and CDR2 SNEGSKA come from the germline V gene (reference sequence). The CDR3 spans 13 residues. CDR3 sequence (DNA): TGCAGTGTAACAGGGCAGGGACTCTACGAGCAGTACTTC. It is translated as CSVTGQGLYEQYF.

In its sample, this clonotype was seen many times. The chain uses TRBV2 and TRBJ2-6, with 7 nucleotides matching TRBD1. J gave up 0 bases and V 6 bases, and 2 bases lay outside the gene matches. CDR3 length equals 15 residues. The germline CDR1 and CDR2 sequences are SNHLY and FYNNEI. CDR3 DNA sequence: TGTGCCAGCAGGGGGACAGCCTCTGGGGCCAACGTCCTGACTTTC. Its translation is CASRGTASGANVLTF.

The rearrangement uses TRBV27 and TRBJ2-3; the match to TRBD2 covers 7 bases. The CDR3 is 15 residues long. Per the germline V gene, CDR1 is MNHEY and CDR2 is SMNVEV (reference sequence). V was pared by 7 bases and J by 5 bases, with 12 bases of the junction left unmatched. As DNA, the CDR3 is TGTGCCAGCATTAATAGACGGGGGGTCGGAGATACGCAGTATTTT. Encoded protein: CASINRRGVGDTQYF.

This chain links TRBV7-2 with TRBJ2-2; possibly TRBD1 or TRBD2 for D (5 bases each). The V gene lost 7 bases and the J gene lost 3 bases, with 12 bases spanning the gap. The CDR3 contains 14 residues. The germline CDR1 and CDR2 sequences are SGHTA and FQGNSA. The CDR3 region is CASTLRGHTGELFF. CDR3 nucleotide sequence: TGTGCCAGCACCCTCCGGGGACACACCGGGGAGCTGTTTTTT.

This clonotype was seen a few times. The chain recombines TRBV10-3 with TRBJ2-3; 7 bases fit TRBD1. The trim removed 3 bases at V and 6 bases at J, leaving 9 bases unmatched. CDR3 length: 15 amino acids. Per germline, CDR1 ENHRY and CDR2 SYGVKD. CDR3 nucleotides: TGTGCCATCAGTGAACAAGGCACAGGGGCCGATACGCAGTATTTT. Its translation: CAISEQGTGADTQYF.

This clonotype was seen a handful of times. The J gene is TRBJ2-6, the V gene TRBV20-1; D possibly corresponds to TRBD1 (5 bases). V lost 7 bases to trimming and J lost 4 bases, with 17 bases between them. The CDR3 sequence is 15 residues long. Germline CDR1 DFQATT, CDR2 SNEGSKA (reference sequence). The CDR3 spells CSGSVGRGGANVLTF. CDR3 DNA: TGCAGTGGTAGTGTGGGAAGGGGAGGGGCCAACGTCCTGACTTTC.

The rearrangement links TRBV6-1 to TRBJ2-5; D is possibly TRBD1 (5 bases). The V and J ends lost 7 bases and 7 bases respectively, with 22 bases between them. The CDR3 extends over 15 amino acids. Per the germline V gene, CDR1 is MNHNS and CDR2 is SASEGT. The CDR3 DNA is TGTGCCAGCAAACCGGCTGGGCAGTCAAGGGGGACCCAGTACTTC. It codes for CASKPAGQSRGTQYF.

This clonotype was observed at least ten times. V gene TRBV7-3 combines with J gene TRBJ2-3; D is unresolved. CDR1 and CDR2 from the germline V gene are SGHTA and FQGTGA. The CDR3 spans 13 residues. V lost 5 bases and J 1 base, leaving 7 bases between the germline ends. CDR3 nucleotides: TGTGCCAGCAGCCCCGACGGCACAGATACGCAGTATTTT. It yields the protein CASSPDGTDTQYF.

This clonotype has only a few counts. V is TRBV10-1 and J is TRBJ1-1, with D hard to call. CDR1 and CDR2 (germline): WNHNN, SYGVQD (reference sequence). The ends were cut back, 0 bases at V and 4 bases at J, with 15 bases in the middle. This CDR3 has 16 amino acids. CDR3 sequence: CASSESEGFSGTEAFF. CDR3 nucleotides: TGCGCCAGCAGTGAGTCGGAGGGTTTCTCAGGCACTGAAGCTTTCTTT.

This clonotype showed up just a few times. The chain has TRBV4-1 and TRBJ2-7, with TRBD2 identical over 16 bases. J lost 6 bases, V lost 4 bases, and 15 bases had no gene match. CDR3 length: 19 amino acids. Germline lookup yields CDR1 MGHRA and CDR2 YSYEKL. CDR3 sequence: CASSRGTSGRGIYGGEQYF. DNA of the CDR3: TGCGCCAGCAGCCGCGGGACTAGCGGGAGGGGGATCTACGGGGGCGAGCAGTACTTC.

This clonotype came up many times. This chain links TRBV2 with TRBJ2-1, with 8 bases identical to TRBD1. The CDR3 sequence is 14 residues long. The germline CDR1 and CDR2 sequences are SNHLY and FYNNEI. J lost 4 bases, V lost 8 bases, and 7 bases had no gene match. In DNA form, the CDR3 reads TGTGCCAGCGGGACCGGGACAGGATACAATGAGCAGTTCTTC. As protein: CASGTGTGYNEQFF.

This chain joins TRBV20-1 and TRBJ2-5, with 10 bases lining up with TRBD2. This CDR3 spans 15 amino acids. With 5 bases clipped from V and 4 bases from J, the junction kept 10 bases outside the gene matches. CDR1 and CDR2 from the germline V gene are DFQATT and SNEGSKA (reference sequence). In nucleotides, the CDR3 is TGCAGTGCTCCTGATAAGCGGGAGGGCCCAGAGACCCAGTACTTC. Translated, it gives CSAPDKREGPETQYF.

This clonotype came up a few times. This rearrangement joins TRBV29-1 to TRBJ2-5; no reliable D call. The CDR3 runs to 12 residues. Trimming left V 6 bases short and J 6 bases short, with 14 bases between. From germline, CDR1 is SQVTM and CDR2 ANQGSEA. The CDR3 loop is CSVALPAKTQYF. The CDR3 bases are TGCAGCGTCGCCCTGCCGGCAAAGACCCAGTACTTC.